This section outlines one T cell receptor (beta chain) sequence together with its context. The antigen is undetermined. Stem cell-like memory, regulatory, central memory and naive CD4+ cells were sorted via CD45RO/CCR7/CD25/CD127/CD95/CD27. V was pared by 7 bases and J by 1 base, with 10 bases between. The CDR3 spans 13 residues. Looked up from germline, CDR1 is SNHLY and CDR2 is FYNNEI. These data originate in a study of beta chain features in type 1 diabetes. The study's findings and limits: Insertion counts at VDJ junctions were lower in type 1 diabetes patients, who also showed more deletions there. Type 1 diabetes patients had moderately but significantly shorter TCRB CDR3s in all four CD4+ subsets.

The authors reverse transcribed all of the isolated RNA, so sequencing captured expressed TCRB transcripts. Using immunoSEQ multiplex PCR, the repertoire was profiled, and TCRdb retains in-frame clones only, with some absent. The sample lists 250,000 to 350,000 clones; roughly an eighth were seen once. This TCR was sampled from a man aged 25-40 years with type 1 diabetes. The genes are TRBV2 and TRBJ2-5; D unresolved. Sequenced sample: naive CD4+ T cells from blood. As DNA, the CDR3 is TGTGCCAGCACTAGAGCGTTCCAAGAGACCCAGTACTTC. This encodes CASTRAFQETQYF.